Shown below are 18 T cell receptor beta chains from a single sample sequenced in a study of CD8+ T cells in alopecia areata. Sequencing templates came from extracted RNA that was reverse transcribed into cDNA. Repertoires were generated with immunoSEQ multiplex PCR, while TCRdb's copy carries only in-frame clones and drops some. The table has fewer than 250,000 clones, approximately 61% seen once; the top ten hold approximately 1%. Treatment of the sample: oral pan-JAK inhibitor, 5-10 mg twice daily. Sequencing was performed on CD4+ T cells sorted from blood, taken at week 24, from a patient treated with tofacitinib. These receptor sequences come from a human donor with alopecia areata.

J is TRBJ2-5 and V is TRBV29-1; TRBD1 might be the D (5 bases). Trimming left V 4 bases short and J 5 bases short, with 14 bases between. The CDR3 runs 13 residues. Germline CDR1 is SQVTM and CDR2 is ANQGSEA. The DNA of the CDR3 is TGCAGCGTTGGTTCCAGGGTCCGGGAGACCCAGTACTTC. It specifies CSVGSRVRETQYF.

Points on this clone: Other nucleotide sequences in the sample specify the same CDR3. The rearrangement uses TRBV30 and TRBJ1-5; D gene unclear. The V and J ends lost 1 base and 5 bases respectively, with 9 bases between them. This CDR3 is built from 13 residues. Germline values: CDR1 GTSNPN, CDR2 SVGIG (reference sequence). CDR3 sequence reads: CAWSGGGDQPQHF. CDR3 coding DNA: TGTGCCTGGAGTGGGGGTGGAGATCAGCCCCAGCATTTT. The full variable domain, with the rest looked up from reference TRBV30 and TRBJ1-5, is SQTIHQWPATLVQPVGSPLSLECTVEGTSNPNLYWYRQAAGRGLQLLFYSVGIGQISSEVPQNLSASRPQDRQFILSSKKLLLSDSGFYLCAWSGGGDQPQHFGDGTRLSIL.

The V gene is TRBV2, the J gene TRBJ1-5; no clear D. The CDR3 sequence is 13 residues long. Germline CDR1 and CDR2: SNHLY and FYNNEI. V gave up 3 bases and J gave up 5 bases, with 8 bases separating them. CDR3 protein: CASSDRWDQPQHF. The DNA for the CDR3 is TGTGCCAGCAGTGATCGTTGGGATCAGCCCCAGCATTTT.

The V gene is TRBV4-3, the J gene TRBJ1-2, with D hard to call. Germline V gene lookup returns CDR1 LGHNA and CDR2 YSLEER. V lost 4 bases, J lost 8 bases, and 17 bases lay in between. The CDR3 spans 14 residues. The CDR3 DNA sequence: TGCGCCAGCAGCCGAGGGCTTATTAATGAGGGCTACACCTTC. Protein: CASSRGLINEGYTF.

V usage is TRBV10-3 and J usage is TRBJ1-5; D uncertain. The CDR3 extends over 15 amino acids. Trimming shortened V by 0 bases and J by 1 base, and 7 bases separated the two germline ends. From germline, CDR1 is ENHRY and CDR2 SYGVKD. CDR3 loop: CAISESGTSNQPQHF. CDR3 DNA: TGTGCCATCAGTGAGTCCGGCACCAGCAATCAGCCCCAGCATTTT.

This chain joins TRBV2 and TRBJ1-6; D is perhaps TRBD1 (5 bases). Germline CDR1 SNHLY, CDR2 FYNNEI. V lost 6 bases to trimming and J lost 4 bases, with 13 bases between them. The CDR3 spans 15 residues. DNA for the CDR3: TGTGCCAGCAGCGCCAGGGAGGATTATAATTCACCCCTCCACTTT. It specifies CASSAREDYNSPLHF.

In its sample, this clone was seen a few times. The V call is TRBV30, the J call TRBJ2-2; possible D gene TRBD1, 5 bases. The CDR3 consists of 13 residues. Germline values: CDR1 GTSNPN, CDR2 SVGIG (reference sequence). V dropped 3 bases and J dropped 7 bases, with 12 bases sitting between them. CDR3 DNA sequence: TGTGCCTGGAGCGCCATGGACAACGGGGAGCTGTTTTTT. It codes for CAWSAMDNGELFF.

V is TRBV9 and J is TRBJ2-2, with TRBD2 as a possible D gene (6 bases). From germline, CDR1 is SGDLS and CDR2 YYNGEE. The CDR3 has 15 amino acids. Trimming took 6 bases from V and 5 from J, leaving 17 bases between them. This CDR3 is CASTRQLGRTGELFF. The CDR3 DNA reads as TGTGCCAGCACCCGACAGTTGGGGAGGACCGGGGAGCTGTTTTTT.

The chain couples TRBV29-1 to TRBJ1-1, with D perhaps TRBD1 (5 bases). V was pared by 4 bases and J by 1 base, with 10 bases between. Germline-derived CDR1 and CDR2 are SQVTM and ANQGSEA. The CDR3 has 13 amino acids. CDR3 nucleotide sequence: TGCAGCGTTGGCGGGGCCAGGAACACTGAAGCTTTCTTT. This sequence encodes CSVGGARNTEAFF.

The CDR3 sequence: CAYRKPPGHFYGYTF. CDR3 coding DNA: TGTGCCTATCGGAAACCACCGGGACACTTCTATGGCTACACCTTC. The chain carries TRBV30 and TRBJ1-2, with D possibly TRBD1 on 6 matching bases. V was cut by 7 bases and J by 4 bases, with 22 bases left in between. The CDR3 extends over 15 amino acids. Germline assignment: CDR1 GTSNPN and CDR2 SVGIG (reference sequence).

V usage is TRBV29-1 and J usage is TRBJ1-1, with 7 bases matching TRBD1. Germline loops: CDR1 SQVTM, CDR2 ANQGSEA. V was clipped by 5 bases and J by 11 bases; unmatched bases: 5. This CDR3 has 10 amino acids. Written as DNA, the CDR3 is TGCAGCGTTCAGGGGGTGCGCGCTTTCTTT. It codes for CSVQGVRAFF.

The CDR3 sequence: CASSLTGDKNIQYF. DNA of the CDR3: TGCGCCAGCAGCTTGACGGGGGACAAAAACATTCAGTACTTC. This rearrangement joins TRBV5-1 to TRBJ2-4, with D possibly matching TRBD2 (6 bases). Germline V gene sequence: CDR1 SGHRS, CDR2 YFSETQ. This CDR3 has 14 residues. V lost 1 base and J 3 bases, leaving 8 bases between the germline ends.

The chain is built from TRBV9 and TRBJ2-7, with 7 bases fitting TRBD1. In germline, CDR1 is SGDLS, CDR2 YYNGEE. The trim removed 0 bases at V and 12 bases at J, leaving 21 bases unmatched. The length of the CDR3 is 17 residues. CDR3 amino acids: CASSVAPPEDRYNLLYF. CDR3 sequence (DNA): TGTGCCAGCAGCGTAGCTCCCCCCGAGGACAGGTACAACCTATTGTACTTC.

The genes are TRBV7-2 and TRBJ1-5; TRBD1 agrees at 7 bases. The V gene's germline CDR1 is SGHTA and CDR2 FQGNSA. The V segment lost 2 bases and the J segment 3 bases; nucleotides outside the gene matches: 4. The CDR3 contains 15 residues. As DNA, the CDR3 is TGTGCCAGCAGCTTATACAGGGGAGACAATCAGCCCCAGCATTTT. This codes for CASSLYRGDNQPQHF. Full variable domain (remainder filled in from reference TRBV7-2 and TRBJ1-5): GAGVSQSPSNKVTEKGKDVELRCDPISGHTALYWYRQSLGQGLEFLIYFQGNSAPDKSGLPSDRFSAERTGGSVSTLTIQRTQQEDSAVYLCASSLYRGDNQPQHFGDGTRLSIL.

This clone was picked up a small number of times. The rearrangement links TRBV10-3 to TRBJ1-1; 9 bases map to TRBD1. This CDR3 region has 15 residues. Trimming removed 9 bases from V and 0 bases from J; junction bases left unmatched: 8. Germline V lookup: CDR1 ENHRY, CDR2 SYGVKD. CDR3 sequence: CAIQGARGMNTEAFF. As DNA, the CDR3 is TGTGCCATACAGGGGGCGCGGGGGATGAACACTGAAGCTTTCTTT.

This clone was seen only a few times. At one of its ends the junction is not consistent with the germline gene, which may arise from a read error. The chain couples TRBV5-1 to TRBJ1-2; no reliable D call. CDR1 is SGHRS and CDR2 is YFSETQ in the germline V gene. The length of the CDR3 is 15 residues. For the CDR3, the DNA is TGTGCCAGCAGCTTGGATGTCACAGAAAGGCATGGCTACACCTTC. Protein sequence: CASSLDVTERHGYTF.

The genes are TRBV29-1 and TRBJ2-7; the match to TRBD2 covers 13 bases. The CDR3 has 12 amino acids. Germline values: CDR1 SQVTM, CDR2 ANQGSEA. Trimming cost V 4 bases and J 7 bases; bases outside gene matches: 1. CDR3 protein: CSVAGLAGEQYF. Written as DNA, the CDR3 is TGCAGCGTTGCGGGACTAGCGGGAGAGCAGTACTTC.

The J gene is TRBJ1-1, the V gene TRBV6-1; 8 nucleotides match TRBD1. V shed 4 bases, J shed 10 bases, and the junction held 17 bases outside the gene matches. The CDR3 is 16 residues long. The germline V gene encodes CDR1 MNHNS and CDR2 SASEGT. The CDR3 reads CASSGVGNRGTLGAFF. CDR3 sequence (DNA): TGTGCCAGCAGTGGGGTTGGTAACAGGGGGACTTTAGGAGCTTTCTTT.